Each of the 18 T cell receptor beta chains below was sequenced from the same sample in a study of blood T cell repertoires in COVID-19. Clones were sequenced by immunoSEQ multiplex PCR, and TCRdb holds only the in-frame ones, with some missing. Of a few hundred thousand clones listed, roughly 90% are singletons. Sequenced material: peripheral blood. The source of these receptors is a woman aged 30 to 39 with COVID-19, enrolled during active disease.

V usage is TRBV18 and J usage is TRBJ2-3; possibly TRBD1 for D (6 bases). The CDR3 has 12 residues. CDR1 is KGHSH and CDR2 is LQKENI in the germline V gene. With 4 bases removed from V and 9 bases from J, the gap between germline ends came to 11 bases. DNA for the CDR3: TGTGCCAGCTCACATCCGAGGGGGACGCAGTATTTT. Translating gives CASSHPRGTQYF.

The chain is built from TRBV6-5 and TRBJ2-7; possible D gene TRBD2, 5 bases. CDR1 and CDR2 from the germline V gene are MNHEY and SVGAGI. V was clipped by 8 bases and J by 2 bases, with 16 bases between them. This CDR3 spans 14 amino acids. The CDR3 reads CASSKGGSTYEQYF. The CDR3 nucleotides are TGTGCCAGCTCAAAAGGAGGCAGTACCTACGAGCAGTACTTC.

The genes are TRBV18 and TRBJ1-3, with unresolved D. Germline-derived CDR1 and CDR2 are KGHSH and LQKENI. V shed 8 bases and J shed 0 bases, with 14 bases lying between them. The CDR3 has 15 amino acids. The CDR3 DNA is TGTGCCAGCGTTGCCGAGGCAGTCTCTGGAAACACCATATATTTT. Translating it yields CASVAEAVSGNTIYF. Variable domain in full (rest from reference TRBV18 and TRBJ1-3): NAGVMQNPRHLVRRRGQEARLRCSPMKGHSHVYWYRQLPEEGLKFMVYLQKENIIDESGMPKERFSAEFPKEGPSILRIQQVVRGDSAAYFCASVAEAVSGNTIYFGEGSWLTVV.

The rearrangement joins TRBV5-6 to TRBJ2-2; 7 bases map to TRBD1. V lost 4 bases and J lost 1; bases outside the gene matches: 4. Germline lookup yields CDR1 SGHDT and CDR2 YYEEEE. This CDR3 spans 15 amino acids. CDR3 coding DNA: TGTGCCAGCAGCCCACAGGGGTGGAACACCGGGGAGCTGTTTTTT. Protein: CASSPQGWNTGELFF.

The J gene is TRBJ1-6, the V gene TRBV6-6; 10 bases are a match to TRBD1. CDR3 length: 17 amino acids. Per germline, CDR1 MNHNY and CDR2 SVGAGI (reference sequence). J gave up 8 bases and V 5 bases, and 12 bases lay outside the gene matches. CDR3 DNA: TGTGCCAGCAGTCCCCGAAGGGACAGGGGTAGGCATTCACCCCTCCACTTT. Encoded protein: CASSPRRDRGRHSPLHF.

This clone was seen a few times. The chain uses TRBV5-3 and TRBJ2-7; 7 bases agree with TRBD2. TRBV5-3 is identified as an open reading frame with a role that is uncertain. Trimming cost V 3 bases and J 0 bases; bases outside gene matches: 0. The CDR3 spans 13 residues. As DNA, the CDR3 is TGTGCCAGAAGCTGGACTAGCTCCTACGAGCAGTACGTC. Translated: CARSWTSSYEQYV.

V usage is TRBV18 and J usage is TRBJ1-5, with 7 bases aligning to TRBD1. The CDR3 spans 15 residues. The V and J ends lost 3 bases and 5 bases, in that order; junction bases with no gene match: 7. Germline lookup yields CDR1 KGHSH and CDR2 LQKENI. For the CDR3, the DNA is TGTGCCAGCTCACCCGCAGGGGGTAGGGATCAGCCCCAGCATTTT. It yields the protein CASSPAGGRDQPQHF.

This rearrangement joins TRBV5-5 to TRBJ2-1, with 8 bases identical to TRBD2. CDR3 length: 16 amino acids. CDR1 is SGHKS and CDR2 is YYEKEE in the germline V gene (reference sequence). J gave up 7 bases and V 4 bases, and 13 bases lay outside the gene matches. The CDR3 bases are TGTGCCAGCAGCCTCCCCCAGCGGGGGCGTGGGAATGAGCAGTTCTTC. Translating it yields CASSLPQRGRGNEQFF.

This rearrangement joins TRBV2 to TRBJ2-1; possibly TRBD2 for D (6 bases). CDR3 length: 10 residues. Trimming removed 9 bases at V and 6 bases at J, with 6 bases between. From germline, CDR1 is SNHLY and CDR2 FYNNEI. This CDR3 reads CARGGNEQFF. CDR3 nucleotides: TGTGCCAGGGGGGGCAATGAGCAGTTCTTC.

The chain links TRBV7-9 to TRBJ2-1; the match to TRBD2 covers 10 bases. This CDR3 spans 14 amino acids. The germline gives CDR1 SEHNR, CDR2 FQNEAQ (reference sequence). V lost 6 bases and J lost 4; bases outside the gene matches: 3. The CDR3: CASRTSGVYNEQFF. CDR3 in DNA: TGTGCCAGCAGAACTAGCGGGGTATACAATGAGCAGTTCTTC.

The chain carries TRBV2 and TRBJ2-1; no clear D. CDR3 length: 15 amino acids. The V gene lost 4 bases and the J gene lost 2 bases, with 12 bases spanning the gap. Germline assignment: CDR1 SNHLY and CDR2 FYNNEI. CDR3 residues: CASSVLVSAYNEQFF. CDR3 nucleotides: TGTGCCAGCAGTGTCCTAGTTTCAGCCTACAATGAGCAGTTCTTC.

This rearrangement joins TRBV7-8 to TRBJ1-3, with D tentatively TRBD1 (5 bases). CDR1 and CDR2 (germline): SGHVS, FQNEAQ. V was pared by 6 bases and J by 2 bases, with 14 bases between. The CDR3 loop spans 15 amino acids. CDR3 residues: CASSAIQGPGNTIYF. CDR3 coding DNA: TGTGCCAGCAGTGCGATTCAGGGCCCTGGAAACACCATATATTTT. Combining the CDR3 with reference TRBV7-8 and TRBJ1-3 gives the whole variable domain GAGVSQSPRYKVAKRGQDVALRCDPISGHVSLFWYQQALGQGPEFLTYFQNEAQLDKSGLPSDRFFAERPEGSVSTLKIQRTQQEDSAVYLCASSAIQGPGNTIYFGEGSWLTVV.

This rearrangement joins TRBV5-4 to TRBJ2-7, with D unresolved. CDR3 length equals 11 residues. The V gene lost 1 base and the J gene lost 3 bases, with 2 bases spanning the gap. Germline assignment: CDR1 SGHNT and CDR2 YYREEE (reference sequence). The CDR3 loop reads CASSLYYEQYV. The CDR3 bases are TGTGCCAGCAGCTTGTACTACGAGCAGTACGTC.

The chain carries TRBV7-9 and TRBJ1-3; D is unresolved. Trimming removed 1 base from V and 9 bases from J, with 7 bases in between. CDR1 and CDR2 from the germline V gene are SEHNR and FQNEAQ (reference sequence). The CDR3 consists of 12 residues. This CDR3 reads CASSLVGSTIYF. DNA of the CDR3: TGTGCCAGCAGCTTAGTTGGGAGCACCATATATTTT.

This chain links TRBV6-1 with TRBJ2-7, with D maybe TRBD2 (5 bases). This CDR3 is 12 amino acids long. V was shortened by 2 bases and J by 9 bases, with 11 bases between the two germline ends. In germline, CDR1 is MNHNS, CDR2 SASEGT. CDR3 nucleotide sequence: TGTGCCAGCAGTGAACGGGGTAGGCTGCAGTACGTC. This sequence encodes CASSERGRLQYV.

The CDR3 here is CASSFAGSISNQPQHF. Here the CDR3 DNA reads TGTGCCAGCAGCTTCGCAGGGTCTATTAGCAATCAGCCCCAGCATTTT. V is TRBV7-9 and J is TRBJ1-5, with D tentatively TRBD1 (5 bases). The V and J ends lost 3 bases and 0 bases respectively, with 12 bases between them. The CDR3 covers 16 residues. The germline gives CDR1 SEHNR, CDR2 FQNEAQ (reference sequence).

This rearrangement joins TRBV5-1 to TRBJ2-2, with 9 positions matching TRBD2. The CDR3 runs 16 residues. The junction had 3 bases not matched to a gene; V was cut back by 1 base and J by 2 bases. CDR1 SGHRS and CDR2 YFSETQ come from the germline V gene. The CDR3 protein is CASSLSGGTNTGELFF. The DNA of the CDR3 is TGCGCCAGCAGCTTGAGCGGGGGGACCAACACCGGGGAGCTGTTTTTT.

The chain employs TRBV7-2 and TRBJ1-6; 7 positions match TRBD1. The V segment lost 5 bases and the J segment 4 bases; nucleotides outside the gene matches: 5. Per germline, CDR1 SGHTA and CDR2 FQGNSA. The CDR3 is 15 amino acids. This chain's CDR3 is CASSPTGSYNSPLHF. The CDR3 region has the DNA TGTGCCAGCAGCCCGACAGGGAGTTATAATTCACCCCTCCACTTT.